A single sample gave rise to the 12 T cell receptor beta chains below, sequenced in a study of identical twins. One entry per CDR3 protein results from TCRdb running MiXCR on the 5' RACE reads. The table includes 200,000 to 250,000 distinct CDR3 sequences, 10% to 15% detected once. The same sample was also studied in work on yellow fever vaccine responses in identical twins.

Material: memory (CD45RO+) T cells sorted from blood. These receptor sequences come from a woman aged 18 to 35 in good health.

This clonotype has just a few counts. The rearrangement uses TRBV20-1 and TRBJ1-1; a possible D gene is TRBD1 (5 bases). V lost 5 bases and J 0 bases, leaving 13 bases between the germline ends. CDR1 is DFQATT and CDR2 is SNEGSKA in the germline V gene (reference sequence). The CDR3 loop spans 14 amino acids. CDR3 DNA: TGCAGTGCTCTTGAGGGGCAGATGAACACTGAAGCTTTCTTT. This translates into CSALEGQMNTEAFF.

This clonotype was counted ten times or more. The chain has TRBV12-3 or TRBV12-4 and TRBJ2-1, with 8 positions matching TRBD2. Trimming at V came to 3 bases and at J to 5 bases, leaving 9 bases not matched to a gene. The CDR3 consists of 16 residues. DNA for the CDR3: TGTGCCAGCAGTTTTATTGTGACTAGCGTGAACAATGAGCAGTTCTTC. Its protein is CASSFIVTSVNNEQFF.

This clonotype has a handful of counts. One end of the junction is discordant with germline, which a read error may explain. The chain combines TRBV20-1 with TRBJ2-7; 11 bases map to TRBD2. CDR1 is DFQATT, CDR2 SNEGSKA, per germline (reference sequence). This CDR3 region has 16 residues. Here the CDR3 reads CCARLPTSGRSYEQYF. CDR3 in DNA: TGCTGTGCTAGACTCCCCACTAGCGGGAGATCTTACGAGCAGTACTTC.

This chain connects TRBV12-3 or TRBV12-4 to TRBJ2-7; D might be TRBD1 or TRBD2, each matching 5 bases. The CDR3 runs to 13 residues. V was cut by 3 bases and J by 3 bases, with 9 bases left in between. CDR3 in amino acids: CASSFSGGYEQYF. CDR3 DNA sequence: TGTGCCAGCAGTTTCTCTGGGGGCTACGAGCAGTACTTC.

This clonotype was detected ten times or more. The rearrangement links TRBV5-1 to TRBJ2-7; no firm D call. The ends were cut back, 2 bases at V and 3 bases at J, with 6 bases in the middle. CDR3 length equals 12 residues. Germline CDR1 SGHRS, CDR2 YFSETQ. Written as DNA, the CDR3 is TGCGCCAGCAGCTTACGGATCTACGAGCAGTACTTC. It specifies CASSLRIYEQYF.

A remark on this clonotype: This may be a read error: a much more frequent sequence differs by one nucleotide. The CDR3, as DNA: TGCAGTGCTAGTCTTGGGTCCCAGTACGAGCAGTACTTC. It codes for CSASLGSQYEQYF. The chain recombines TRBV20-1 with TRBJ2-7, with D unclear. Germline CDR1 and CDR2: DFQATT and SNEGSKA (reference sequence). Trimming pared 3 bases from V and 4 bases from J, leaving 13 bases between. The CDR3 is 13 amino acids.

This clonotype was seen more than once but under ten times. The chain combines TRBV7-2 with TRBJ2-7, with 12 bases fitting TRBD2. Germline CDR1 SGHTA, CDR2 FQGNSA. Unmatched junction bases numbered 8, after V lost 3 bases and J lost 2 bases. This CDR3 is built from 17 residues. CDR3 DNA sequence: TGTGCCAGCAGCTTTTACAGTTCTAGCGGGGGGGCCTACGAGCAGTACTTC. Protein sequence: CASSFYSSSGGAYEQYF. Drawing the rest from reference TRBV7-2 and TRBJ2-7, the complete variable domain is GAGVSQSPSNKVTEKGKDVELRCDPISGHTALYWYRQSLGQGLEFLIYFQGNSAPDKSGLPSDRFSAERTGGSVSTLTIQRTQQEDSAVYLCASSFYSSSGGAYEQYFGPGTRLTVT.

This clonotype was picked up a small number of times. The gene calls are TRBV20-1 and TRBJ2-3, with 11 bases aligning to TRBD2. This CDR3 is 16 amino acids long. With 2 bases clipped from V and 5 bases from J, the junction kept 9 bases outside the gene matches. Per germline, CDR1 DFQATT and CDR2 SNEGSKA (reference sequence). CDR3 sequence: CSARPPLAGEVDTQYF. Here the CDR3 DNA reads TGCAGTGCTAGACCCCCACTAGCGGGGGAGGTAGATACGCAGTATTTT.

This clonotype came up many times. The chain has TRBV5-1 and TRBJ1-6; no reliable D call. Germline CDR1 is SGHRS and CDR2 is YFSETQ. V shed 4 bases and J shed 9 bases, with 8 bases lying between them. This CDR3 region has 12 residues. The CDR3 sequence is CASSPEGSPLHF. The CDR3 DNA reads as TGCGCCAGCAGCCCTGAGGGTTCACCCCTCCACTTT.

This clonotype was counted many times. The chain combines TRBV10-3 with TRBJ2-2; TRBD2 matches at 7 bases. CDR1 is ENHRY, CDR2 SYGVKD, per germline. The CDR3 runs to 16 residues. With 6 bases clipped from V and 3 bases from J, the junction kept 10 bases outside the gene matches. The CDR3 loop reads CAIRAVWAGDTGELFF. CDR3 coding DNA: TGTGCCATCAGGGCGGTTTGGGCGGGAGACACCGGGGAGCTGTTTTTT.

This clonotype appeared many times. The rearrangement links TRBV7-3 to TRBJ2-6; TRBD2 matches 13 bases. Unmatched junction bases numbered 3, after V lost 5 bases and J lost 2 bases. CDR1 is SGHTA, CDR2 FQGTGA, per germline. This CDR3 is 17 amino acids long. The CDR3 loop reads CASSKLAGGTGANVLTF. CDR3 sequence (DNA): TGTGCCAGCAGCAAACTAGCGGGGGGGACTGGGGCCAACGTCCTGACTTTC.

A note on this clonotype: A single base separates this from a much larger clone, so it may be a read error. The chain joins TRBV4-3 to TRBJ2-7; D is uncertain. The CDR3 totals 14 residues. Germline CDR1 LGHNA, CDR2 YSLEER. CDR3 coding DNA: TGCGCCAGCAGGCAAGACGCTAGGGTACCCGAGCAGTACTTC. Its protein product is CASRQDARVPEQYF.